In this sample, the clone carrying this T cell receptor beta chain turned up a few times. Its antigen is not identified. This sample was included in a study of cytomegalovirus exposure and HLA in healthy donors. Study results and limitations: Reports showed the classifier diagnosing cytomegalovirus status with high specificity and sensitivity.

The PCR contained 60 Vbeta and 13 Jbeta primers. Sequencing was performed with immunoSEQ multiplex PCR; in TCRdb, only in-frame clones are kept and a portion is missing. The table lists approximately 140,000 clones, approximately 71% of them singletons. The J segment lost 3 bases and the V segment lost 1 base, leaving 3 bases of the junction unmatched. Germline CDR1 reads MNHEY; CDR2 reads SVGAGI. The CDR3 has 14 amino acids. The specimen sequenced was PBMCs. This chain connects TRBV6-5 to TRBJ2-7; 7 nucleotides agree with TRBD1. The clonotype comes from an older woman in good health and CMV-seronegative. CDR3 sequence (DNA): TGTGCCAGCAGTTACTTAGGGGGCGGCTACGAGCAGTACTTC. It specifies CASSYLGGGYEQYF.